This TCR beta chain originates from a study of blood T cell repertoires in COVID-19. Study details: Sites across the United States, Italy and Spain contributed samples from acute and convalescent COVID-19. Nucleic acid was either cDNA or gDNA, and it came from T cells, B-cell-depleted T cells, or PBMCs.

In germline, CDR1 is MNHEY, CDR2 SVGAGI. The CDR3 runs 13 residues. Original processing notes: Amplifying reference gene primers gave estimates of nucleated cell counts. Using immunoSEQ multiplex PCR, the repertoire was profiled, and TCRdb retains in-frame clones only, with some absent. Clone size and V and J calls were adopted from that table, with D and trimming inferred from the DNA. The repertoire holds about 50,000 clones, over 75% seen once, with 10% in the top ten. Sequencing was performed on peripheral blood. This TCR derives from a human donor in a cohort sampled during active COVID-19. The chain links TRBV6-5 to TRBJ2-2; 7 bases are a match to TRBD2. The CDR3 DNA reads as TGTGTACACCGGGGGGACGAAGGCGGGGAGCTGTTTTTT. This encodes CVHRGDEGGELFF.